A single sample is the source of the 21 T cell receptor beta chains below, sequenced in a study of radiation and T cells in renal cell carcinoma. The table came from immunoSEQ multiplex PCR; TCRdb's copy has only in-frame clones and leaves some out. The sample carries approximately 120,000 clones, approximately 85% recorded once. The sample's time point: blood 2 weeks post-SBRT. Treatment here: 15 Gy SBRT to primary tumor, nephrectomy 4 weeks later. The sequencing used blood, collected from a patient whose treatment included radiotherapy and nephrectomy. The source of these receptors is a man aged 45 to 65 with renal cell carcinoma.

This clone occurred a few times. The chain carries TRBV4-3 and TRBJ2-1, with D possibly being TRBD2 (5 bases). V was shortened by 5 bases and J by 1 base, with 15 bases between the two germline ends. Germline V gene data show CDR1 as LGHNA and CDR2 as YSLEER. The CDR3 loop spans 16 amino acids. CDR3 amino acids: CASSLEAGTSYNEQFF. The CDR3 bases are TGCGCCAGCAGCTTGGAGGCCGGTACGTCCTACAATGAGCAGTTCTTC.

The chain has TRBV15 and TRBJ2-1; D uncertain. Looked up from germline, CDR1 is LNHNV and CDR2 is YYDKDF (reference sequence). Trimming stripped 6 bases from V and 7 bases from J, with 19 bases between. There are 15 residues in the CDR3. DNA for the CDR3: TGTGCCACCAGGGATCTGAGCAAACTCGCAAATGAGCAGTTCTTC. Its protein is CATRDLSKLANEQFF.

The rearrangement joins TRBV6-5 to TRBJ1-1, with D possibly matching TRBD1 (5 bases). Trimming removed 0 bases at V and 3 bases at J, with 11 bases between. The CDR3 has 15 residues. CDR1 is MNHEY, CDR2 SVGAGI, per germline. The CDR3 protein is CASSYSQTVDTEAFF. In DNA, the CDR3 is TGTGCCAGCAGTTACTCCCAGACAGTGGACACTGAAGCTTTCTTT.

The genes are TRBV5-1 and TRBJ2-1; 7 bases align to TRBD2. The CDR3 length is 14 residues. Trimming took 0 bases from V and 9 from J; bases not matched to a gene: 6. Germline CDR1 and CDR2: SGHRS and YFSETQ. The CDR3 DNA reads TGCGCCAGCAGCTTGGAGGCAGGGAGGGCTGAGCAGTTCTTC. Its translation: CASSLEAGRAEQFF.

CDR3 nucleotide sequence: TGTGCCAGCAGCCTTCACATGAACACTGAAGCTTTCTTT. Translating gives CASSLHMNTEAFF. This chain links TRBV7-2 with TRBJ1-1; D remains unclear. Trimming left V 5 bases short and J 0 bases short, with 7 bases between. Germline CDR1 SGHTA, CDR2 FQGNSA. This CDR3 contains 13 residues.

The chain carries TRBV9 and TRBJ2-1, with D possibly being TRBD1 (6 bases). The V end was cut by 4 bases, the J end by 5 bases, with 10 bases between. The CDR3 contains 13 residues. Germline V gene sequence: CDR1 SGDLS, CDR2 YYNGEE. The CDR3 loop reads CASSQGTHNEQFF. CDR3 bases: TGTGCCAGCAGCCAGGGGACGCACAATGAGCAGTTCTTC. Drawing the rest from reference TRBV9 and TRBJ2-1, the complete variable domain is DSGVTQTPKHLITATGQRVTLRCSPRSGDLSVYWYQQSLDQGLQFLIQYYNGEERAKGNILERFSAQQFPDLHSELNLSSLELGDSALYFCASSQGTHNEQFFGPGTRLTVL.

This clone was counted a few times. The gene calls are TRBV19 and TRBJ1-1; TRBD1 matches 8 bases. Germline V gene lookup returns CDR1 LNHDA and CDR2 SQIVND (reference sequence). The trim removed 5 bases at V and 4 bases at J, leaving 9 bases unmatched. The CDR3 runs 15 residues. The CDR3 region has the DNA TGTGCCAGTAGTGACAGGGGACCGCCGGGCACTGAAGCTTTCTTT. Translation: CASSDRGPPGTEAFF.

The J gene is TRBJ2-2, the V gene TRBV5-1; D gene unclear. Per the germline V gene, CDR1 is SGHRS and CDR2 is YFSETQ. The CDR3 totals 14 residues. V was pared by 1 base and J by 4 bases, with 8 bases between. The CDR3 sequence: CASSLNGGTGELFF. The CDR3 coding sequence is TGCGCCAGCAGCTTGAATGGCGGCACCGGGGAGCTGTTTTTT.

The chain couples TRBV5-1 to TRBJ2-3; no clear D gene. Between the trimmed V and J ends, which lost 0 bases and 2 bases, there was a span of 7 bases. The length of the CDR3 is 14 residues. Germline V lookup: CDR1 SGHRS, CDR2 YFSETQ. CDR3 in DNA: TGCGCCAGCAGCTTGGAGCCAATCACAGATACGCAGTATTTT. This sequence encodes CASSLEPITDTQYF.

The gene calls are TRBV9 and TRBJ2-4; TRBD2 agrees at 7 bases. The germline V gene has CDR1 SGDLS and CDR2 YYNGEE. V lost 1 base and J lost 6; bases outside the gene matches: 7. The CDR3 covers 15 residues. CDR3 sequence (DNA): TGTGCCAGCAGCGTAAGCGGGGATTCTTTAAACATTCAGTACTTC. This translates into CASSVSGDSLNIQYF.

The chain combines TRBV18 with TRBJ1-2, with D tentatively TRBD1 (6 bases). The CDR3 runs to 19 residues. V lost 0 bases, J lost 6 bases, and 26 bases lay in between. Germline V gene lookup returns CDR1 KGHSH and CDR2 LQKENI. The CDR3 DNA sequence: TGTGCCAGCTCACCACCCAAAGGGGACACTTACCATTGGGAGCATGGCTACACCTTC. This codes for CASSPPKGDTYHWEHGYTF. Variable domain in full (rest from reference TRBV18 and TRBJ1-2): NAGVMQNPRHLVRRRGQEARLRCSPMKGHSHVYWYRQLPEEGLKFMVYLQKENIIDESGMPKERFSAEFPKEGPSILRIQQVVRGDSAAYFCASSPPKGDTYHWEHGYTFGSGTRLTVV.

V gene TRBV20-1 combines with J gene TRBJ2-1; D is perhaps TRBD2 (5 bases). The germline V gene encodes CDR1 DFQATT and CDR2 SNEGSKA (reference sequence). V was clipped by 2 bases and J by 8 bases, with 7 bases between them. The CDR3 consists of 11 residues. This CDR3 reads CSARHGDEQFF. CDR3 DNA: TGCAGTGCTAGACACGGGGATGAGCAGTTCTTC.

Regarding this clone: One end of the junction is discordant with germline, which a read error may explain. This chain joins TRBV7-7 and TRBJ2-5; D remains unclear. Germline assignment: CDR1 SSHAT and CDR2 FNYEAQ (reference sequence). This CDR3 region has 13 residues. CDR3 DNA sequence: TGTGCTAGCAGCTTAGGCATAGACGAGACCCAGTACTTC. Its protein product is CASSLGIDETQYF.

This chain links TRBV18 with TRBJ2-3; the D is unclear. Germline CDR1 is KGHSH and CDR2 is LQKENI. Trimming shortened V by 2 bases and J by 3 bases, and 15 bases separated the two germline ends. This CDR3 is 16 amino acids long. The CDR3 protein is CASSPTVYRSTDTQYF. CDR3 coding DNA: TGTGCCAGCTCACCAACAGTCTACAGAAGTACAGATACGCAGTATTTT.

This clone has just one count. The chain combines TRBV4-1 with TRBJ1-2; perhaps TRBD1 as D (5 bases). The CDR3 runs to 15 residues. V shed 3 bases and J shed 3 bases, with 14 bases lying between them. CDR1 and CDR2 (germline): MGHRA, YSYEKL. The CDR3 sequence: CASSQIGSGYYGYTF. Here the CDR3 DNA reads TGCGCCAGCAGCCAGATAGGCTCAGGGTACTATGGCTACACCTTC.

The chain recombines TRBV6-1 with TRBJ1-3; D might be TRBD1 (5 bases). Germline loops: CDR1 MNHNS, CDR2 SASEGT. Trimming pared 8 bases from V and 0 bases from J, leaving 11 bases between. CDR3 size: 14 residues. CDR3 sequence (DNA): TGTGCCAGCGTTGCAGGGTTCTCTGGAAACACCATATATTTT. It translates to CASVAGFSGNTIYF.

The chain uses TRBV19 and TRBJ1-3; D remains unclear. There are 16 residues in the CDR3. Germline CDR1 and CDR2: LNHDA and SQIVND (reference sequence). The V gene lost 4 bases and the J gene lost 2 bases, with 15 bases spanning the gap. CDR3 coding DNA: TGTGCCAGTAGTACCTCTCAGGTGCACCCTGGAAACACCATATATTTT. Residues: CASSTSQVHPGNTIYF. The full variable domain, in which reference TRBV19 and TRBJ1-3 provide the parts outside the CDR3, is DGGITQSPKYLFRKEGQNVTLSCEQNLNHDAMYWYRQDPGQGLRLIYYSQIVNDFQKGDIAEGYSVSREKKESFPLTVTSAQKNPTAFYLCASSTSQVHPGNTIYFGEGSWLTVV.

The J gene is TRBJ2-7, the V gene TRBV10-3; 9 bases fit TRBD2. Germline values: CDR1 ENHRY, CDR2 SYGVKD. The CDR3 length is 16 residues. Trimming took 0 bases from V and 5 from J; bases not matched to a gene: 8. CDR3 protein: CAISESQGLANHEQYF. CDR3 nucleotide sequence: TGTGCCATCAGTGAGTCGCAGGGACTAGCTAACCACGAGCAGTACTTC.

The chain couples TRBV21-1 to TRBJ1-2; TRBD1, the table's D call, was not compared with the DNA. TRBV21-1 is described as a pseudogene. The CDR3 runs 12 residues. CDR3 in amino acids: CAIPDRGYGYTF. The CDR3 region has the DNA TGTGCCATTCCGGACAGGGGGTATGGCTACACCTTC.

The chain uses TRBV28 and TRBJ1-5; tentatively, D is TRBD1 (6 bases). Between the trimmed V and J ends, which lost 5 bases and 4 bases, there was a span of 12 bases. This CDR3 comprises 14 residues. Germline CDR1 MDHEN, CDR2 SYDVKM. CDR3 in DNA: TGTGCCAGCAGTCCAGGGGCAGTTAATCAGCCCCAGCATTTT. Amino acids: CASSPGAVNQPQHF.

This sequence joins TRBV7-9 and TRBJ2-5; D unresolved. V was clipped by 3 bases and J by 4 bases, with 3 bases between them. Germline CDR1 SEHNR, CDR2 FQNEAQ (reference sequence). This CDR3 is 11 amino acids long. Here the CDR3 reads CASSLVETQYF. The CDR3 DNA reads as TGTGCCAGCAGCTTGGTAGAGACCCAGTACTTC.